This T cell receptor (beta chain) appears in the sequencing data of a study of molecular identifiers for immune sequencing clone quantification. The bulk TCR libraries were made with methods described before and with listed TCR primers. Using its own MiXCR run on the PCR reads, TCRdb lists one record per CDR3 protein. The sample holds about 54,000 distinct CDR3 sequences, around 25% seen once. Trimming cost V 3 bases and J 6 bases; bases outside gene matches: 1. CDR3 length: 13 residues. CDR1 and CDR2 (germline): MNHEY, SVGAGI. Naive CD8 T cells, phenotype CD8+CD4-CCR7+CD45RA+, were sorted. Sequenced material: naive CD8+ T cells from blood, with Jurkat cell RNA spiked in. As for subset: FACS-sorted CD8+CD4-CCR7+CD45RA+ naive T cells. The clonotype was recovered from a human donor in good health. Some libraries in this study had Jurkat cell RNA spiked in. The rearrangement joins TRBV6-5 to TRBJ2-7, with 11 bases aligning to TRBD2. The CDR3 nucleotides are TGTGCCAGCAGTTATAGCGGGAGGGTCGAGCAGTACTTC. Its translation: CASSYSGRVEQYF.